Presented here are 28 T cell receptor beta chains from one specimen sequenced in a study of molecular identifiers for immune sequencing clone quantification. A single record per CDR3 protein comes from TCRdb applying MiXCR to the PCR reads. This table has about 640,000 distinct CDR3 sequences, around 20% appearing once. Sequencing input: naive CD8+ T cells from blood, with Jurkat cell RNA spiked in. This sample's subset: FACS-sorted CD8+CD4-CCR7+CD45RA+ naive T cells. These receptors were obtained from a human donor in good health. Some libraries in this study had Jurkat cell RNA spiked in.

This clonotype was counted between two and nine times. The CDR3 sequence: CASSEGLAAYEQYF. CDR3 bases: TGTGCCAGCAGCGAGGGACTAGCGGCCTACGAGCAGTACTTC. The rearrangement links TRBV7-6 to TRBJ2-7, with 11 bases fitting TRBD2. Germline CDR1 reads SGHVS; CDR2 reads FNYEAQ. The J segment lost 2 bases and the V segment lost 5 bases, leaving 2 bases of the junction unmatched. The CDR3 is 14 amino acids.

Points on this clonotype: Its ends do not fully match the called genes, so a read error is possible. The rearrangement joins TRBV7-9 to TRBJ1-1; perhaps TRBD1 as D (6 bases). Germline CDR1 reads SEHNR; CDR2 reads FQNEAQ (reference sequence). CDR3 length: 15 residues. The CDR3 is CVSSTYTGQNTEAFF. The CDR3 region has the DNA TGTGTCAGCAGCACCTATACAGGGCAGAACACTGAAGCTTTCTTT. Full variable domain (missing parts from reference TRBV7-9 and TRBJ1-1): DTGVSQNPRHKITKRGQNVTFRCDPISEHNRLYWYRQTLGQGPEFLTYFQNEAQLEKSRLLSDRFSAERPKGSFSTLEIQRTEQGDSAMYLCVSSTYTGQNTEAFFGQGTRLTVV.

About this clonotype: A much larger clonotype is one base distant, so this may be a read error. The chain carries TRBV4-3 and TRBJ1-1, with D possibly TRBD1 on 5 matching bases. The CDR3 is 15 amino acids. Germline loops: CDR1 LGHNA, CDR2 YSLEER. This CDR3 is CAISRYDAGHTEAFF. CDR3 bases: TGCGCCATCAGCCGCTACGATGCGGGGCACACTGAAGCTTTCTTT.

Ten or more counts support this clonotype. This chain's CDR3 is CASSYGLEGYTF. The CDR3 coding sequence is TGTGCCAGCAGTTACGGGTTGGAGGGCTACACCTTC. The chain joins TRBV6-6 to TRBJ1-2; D call uncertain. This CDR3 has 12 residues. V dropped 2 bases and J dropped 8 bases, with 9 bases sitting between them. Per the germline V gene, CDR1 is MNHNY and CDR2 is SVGAGI (reference sequence).

This clonotype was detected only a few times. The J gene is TRBJ2-1, the V gene TRBV12-3 or TRBV12-4; D remains ambiguous. With 6 bases removed from V and 8 bases from J, the gap between germline ends came to 14 bases. This CDR3 region has 13 residues. This CDR3 is CASSKALTHEQFF. As DNA, the CDR3 is TGTGCCAGCAGCAAGGCACTAACCCATGAGCAGTTCTTC.

The table lists this clonotype with many counts. The chain carries TRBV28 and TRBJ2-7; possibly TRBD1 for D (6 bases). Germline CDR1 reads MDHEN; CDR2 reads SYDVKM. V lost 8 bases, J lost 0 bases, and 8 bases lay in between. The CDR3 is 12 amino acids. CDR3 residues: CASGDTSYEQYF. The CDR3 DNA is TGTGCCAGCGGGGACACCTCCTACGAGCAGTACTTC.

For this clonotype: A much bigger clone sits one base away, suggesting this may be a read error. The chain recombines TRBV11-2 with TRBJ2-3; no reliable D call. This CDR3 spans 14 amino acids. V shed 1 base and J shed 3 bases, with 8 bases lying between them. CDR1 SGHAT and CDR2 FQNNGV come from the germline V gene. DNA of the CDR3: TGTGCCAGCAGCTTAGTGATGCATACAGATACGCAGTATTTT. Translation gives CASSLVMHTDTQYF.

This clonotype was detected many times. The V and J genes are TRBV19 and TRBJ2-1; no clear D gene. This CDR3 has 13 amino acids. V was trimmed by 5 bases and J by 9 bases, leaving 14 bases between them. Germline-derived CDR1 and CDR2 are LNHDA and SQIVND (reference sequence). CDR3 nucleotide sequence: TGTGCCAGTAGTGCCCAGGATTGGGTTGAGCAGTTCTTC. It translates to CASSAQDWVEQFF.

The sample holds many counts of this clonotype. The chain links TRBV4-1 to TRBJ2-2, with TRBD2 matching 11 bases. The CDR3 length is 15 residues. V shed 1 base and J 11 bases; nucleotides not matched to a gene: 6. Germline lookup yields CDR1 MGHRA and CDR2 YSYEKL. DNA of the CDR3: TGCGCCAGCAGCCAAGTTAGCGGGAGGGTAGGAGAGCTGTTTTTT. It specifies CASSQVSGRVGELFF.

The V gene is TRBV4-3, the J gene TRBJ2-1; 9 bases line up with TRBD1. CDR1 and CDR2 (germline): LGHNA, YSLEER. The CDR3 contains 18 residues. Unmatched junction bases numbered 8, after V lost 0 bases and J lost 2 bases. CDR3 residues: CASSQDRWGQGTYNEQFF. CDR3 DNA: TGCGCCAGCAGCCAAGATCGTTGGGGACAGGGCACCTACAATGAGCAGTTCTTC.

This clonotype was counted at least ten times. The V gene is TRBV6-5, the J gene TRBJ2-7, with 7 bases identical to TRBD2. Germline V CDR1 and CDR2: MNHEY, SVGAGI. The CDR3 is made up of 15 amino acids. After removal of 0 bases from V and 0 bases from J, the junction contained 2 bases not matched to a gene. Here the CDR3 reads CASSYSGGISYEQYF. The CDR3 bases are TGTGCCAGCAGTTACTCGGGAGGGATCTCCTACGAGCAGTACTTC.

This clonotype was recorded at least ten times. The V and J genes are TRBV25-1 and TRBJ2-7, with D perhaps matching TRBD2 (6 bases). Trimming took off 4 bases at V and 2 bases at J, with 9 bases between the two ends. Germline values: CDR1 MGHDK, CDR2 SYGVNS. There are 13 residues in the CDR3. CDR3 amino acids: CASSVWGAYEQYF. CDR3 in DNA: TGTGCCAGCAGTGTCTGGGGGGCCTACGAGCAGTACTTC.

Concerning this clonotype: It may be a read error: a sequence one base away is much more abundant. The genes are TRBV7-9 and TRBJ1-4, with 7 nucleotides matching TRBD1. Germline-derived CDR1 and CDR2 are SEHNR and FQNEAQ (reference sequence). J was trimmed by 10 bases and V by 4 bases; bases with no gene match: 12. The CDR3 has 15 residues. CDR3 amino acids: CASSSPGTEDGKLFF. The CDR3, as DNA: TGTGCCAGCAGCTCTCCCGGGACAGAGGACGGAAAACTGTTTTTT.

This clonotype appeared many times. V gene TRBV9 combines with J gene TRBJ1-5; D call uncertain. Looked up from germline, CDR1 is SGDLS and CDR2 is YYNGEE. There are 14 residues in the CDR3. V was trimmed by 0 bases and J by 0 bases, leaving 4 bases between them. CDR3 sequence (DNA): TGTGCCAGCAGCGTAGACTCTAGCAATCAGCCCCAGCATTTT. It is translated as CASSVDSSNQPQHF. Looking up the rest from reference TRBV9 and TRBJ1-5 gives the full variable domain: DSGVTQTPKHLITATGQRVTLRCSPRSGDLSVYWYQQSLDQGLQFLIQYYNGEERAKGNILERFSAQQFPDLHSELNLSSLELGDSALYFCASSVDSSNQPQHFGDGTRLSIL.

The table lists this clonotype with many counts. This CDR3 is CASSQEDRGYDEQYF. CDR3 in DNA: TGCGCCAGCAGCCAAGAAGACAGGGGGTACGACGAGCAGTACTTC. The V and J genes are TRBV4-3 and TRBJ2-7; 9 bases are shared with TRBD1. J was trimmed by 5 bases and V by 0 bases; bases with no gene match: 5. This CDR3 comprises 15 residues. Germline CDR1 is LGHNA and CDR2 is YSLEER.

The CDR3 DNA reads as TGTGCCAGCAGTTTAGCAAGGGCCCACGAGCAGTACTTC. Encoded protein: CASSLARAHEQYF. The chain is built from TRBV27 and TRBJ2-7; no reliable D call. Trimming took 2 bases from V and 5 from J, leaving 10 bases between them. Per the germline V gene, CDR1 is MNHEY and CDR2 is SMNVEV (reference sequence). CDR3 length equals 13 residues.

This clonotype has ten or more counts. The chain has TRBV2 and TRBJ1-4, with 7 bases aligning to TRBD1. Germline CDR1 SNHLY, CDR2 FYNNEI. The CDR3 has 19 residues. The ends lost 6 bases at V and 6 bases at J; junction bases unmatched: 22. CDR3 sequence (DNA): TGTGCCAGCAGGACTCCCCGGGGACAGCCGGCGGTTGGGGATGAAAAACTGTTTTTT. As protein: CASRTPRGQPAVGDEKLFF.

This clonotype turned up a few times. A clone one base away is much larger, so this may be a read error. The rearrangement links TRBV5-1 to TRBJ2-1; D not certain. The CDR3 has 15 amino acids. Germline CDR1 and CDR2: SGHRS and YFSETQ. CDR3 sequence: CASGLAGVSYNEQFF. The CDR3, as DNA: TGCGCCAGCGGCTTGGCCGGCGTCTCCTACAATGAGCAGTTCTTC.

This clonotype was recorded at least ten times. The chain combines TRBV30 with TRBJ2-7; D ambiguous. In germline, CDR1 is GTSNPN, CDR2 SVGIG (reference sequence). V was shortened by 1 base and J by 6 bases, with 10 bases between the two germline ends. This CDR3 region has 12 residues. Here the CDR3 reads CAWSAQTPEQYF. The CDR3 nucleotides are TGTGCCTGGAGTGCCCAGACTCCCGAGCAGTACTTC. The variable domain in full, with the rest retrieved from reference TRBV30 and TRBJ2-7, is SQTIHQWPATLVQPVGSPLSLECTVEGTSNPNLYWYRQAAGRGLQLLFYSVGIGQISSEVPQNLSASRPQDRQFILSSKKLLLSDSGFYLCAWSAQTPEQYFGPGTRLTVT.

This clonotype was detected a few times. The chain employs TRBV24-1 and TRBJ2-1, with D perhaps TRBD1 or TRBD2 (5 bases each). Germline V lookup: CDR1 KGHDR, CDR2 SFDVKD. This CDR3 contains 16 residues. V lost 2 bases, J lost 5 bases, and 15 bases lay in between. The CDR3 region has the DNA TGTGCCACCAGTGATTATCGAGGGGTTCTTAACAATGAGCAGTTCTTC. Translated, it gives CATSDYRGVLNNEQFF.

This clonotype was seen at least ten times. The V and J genes are TRBV12-3 or TRBV12-4 and TRBJ2-1, with a tentative D call TRBD2 (6 bases). The CDR3 runs 15 residues. V was pared by 5 bases and J by 4 bases, with 15 bases between. CDR3 region: CASSPDGSPYNEQFF. The CDR3 nucleotides are TGTGCCAGCAGTCCCGACGGGAGCCCTTACAATGAGCAGTTCTTC.

The chain is built from TRBV11-2 and TRBJ2-5; the match to TRBD1 covers 12 bases. V dropped 3 bases and J dropped 7; count of bases not matched to a gene: 6. Per the germline V gene, CDR1 is SGHAT and CDR2 is FQNNGV. This CDR3 region has 15 residues. DNA of the CDR3: TGTGCCAGCAGCTTCGGGACAGGGGGCGTGGGGACCCAGTACTTC. Amino acids: CASSFGTGGVGTQYF.

The sample holds a few counts of this clonotype. This chain uses TRBV20-1 with TRBJ2-2; unclear D gene. The CDR3 extends over 17 amino acids. V dropped 1 base and J dropped 2 bases, with 17 bases sitting between them. In germline, CDR1 is DFQATT, CDR2 SNEGSKA (reference sequence). CDR3 loop: CSARGQEGFTNTGELFF. DNA of the CDR3: TGCAGTGCTAGAGGCCAAGAAGGGTTCACTAACACCGGGGAGCTGTTTTTT.

This clonotype was observed many times. CDR3 bases: TGTGCCAGTAGTATTCGGAGGGGGACCCCATTCGAACAGTACTTC. The encoded protein is CASSIRRGTPFEQYF. The chain has TRBV19 and TRBJ2-7; D assignment may be TRBD1 or TRBD2 (6 bases each). The CDR3 sequence is 15 residues long. Germline lookup yields CDR1 LNHDA and CDR2 SQIVND (reference sequence). Trimming shortened V by 3 bases and J by 10 bases, and 22 bases separated the two germline ends.

Concerning this clonotype: A much larger clone sits a single nucleotide away, making a read error possible. The chain links TRBV20-1 to TRBJ2-7; 10 nucleotides align to TRBD2. Germline lookup yields CDR1 DFQATT and CDR2 SNEGSKA (reference sequence). The CDR3 covers 14 residues. CDR3 protein: CSALSGGTSYERYF. The CDR3 DNA follows: TGCAGTGCCCTTAGCGGGGGGACTTCCTACGAGCGGTACTTC.

The chain has TRBV5-1 and TRBJ2-1; perhaps TRBD1 as D (6 bases). Germline CDR1 and CDR2: SGHRS and YFSETQ. The CDR3 has 15 residues. V lost 0 bases, J lost 4 bases, and 11 bases lay in between. In nucleotides, the CDR3 is TGCGCCAGCAGCTTGGAGGGGACAACGTACAATGAGCAGTTCTTC. It specifies CASSLEGTTYNEQFF.

This clonotype showed up many times. The rearrangement joins TRBV27 to TRBJ2-2, with D perhaps matching TRBD1 (5 bases). V was clipped by 3 bases and J by 5 bases, with 13 bases between them. CDR1 MNHEY and CDR2 SMNVEV come from the germline V gene (reference sequence). The CDR3 is 15 amino acids. The chain's CDR3 is CASSFSQGKTGELFF. The CDR3 nucleotides read TGTGCCAGCAGTTTTTCGCAGGGAAAGACCGGGGAGCTGTTTTTT.

This clonotype occurred many times. The chain is built from TRBV30 and TRBJ1-4; TRBD1 matches at 7 bases. The length of the CDR3 is 14 residues. Germline V CDR1 and CDR2: GTSNPN, SVGIG (reference sequence). Unmatched junction bases numbered 9, after V lost 4 bases and J lost 7 bases. The DNA of the CDR3 is TGTGCCTGGACTGAACAGGGGATCGGTGAAAAACTGTTTTTT. It codes for CAWTEQGIGEKLFF.